This T cell receptor beta chain originates from a study of beta chain features in type 1 diabetes. The study, taken as a whole, reports: Type 1 diabetes patients had VDJ junctions that carried fewer insertions and more deletions.

With regard to this clone: Its target is not known.

The CDR3 length is 14 residues. V lost 3 bases and J lost 6; bases outside the gene matches: 5. Germline V gene lookup returns CDR1 KGHSH and CDR2 LQKENI. Since all of the isolated RNA was reverse transcribed, expressed TCRB transcripts were what got sequenced. Profiled with immunoSEQ multiplex PCR; TCRdb holds only in-frame clones, not every one. The data show 200,000 to 300,000 clones, 14% seen once. The chain joins TRBV18 to TRBJ1-5; 7 bases map to TRBD1. Input material: naive CD4+ T cells from blood. This clonotype was obtained from a woman aged 40 to 50 in good health. The CDR3 protein is CASSPQDRVQPQHF. The CDR3 DNA reads as TGTGCCAGCTCACCTCAAGACAGGGTTCAGCCCCAGCATTTT.